The clone carrying this T cell receptor (beta chain) has a count of ten or more. What it binds is not known. The entry originates in a study of T cells in Graves' hyperthyroidism and ophthalmopathy. The study's findings and limits: A model built on 13 V-J features separated ophthalmopathy from stable hyperthyroidism.

The TCR beta CDR3 regions underwent amplification using RNA transcripts as the source. The TCR CDR3 was amplified in a first-round RT-PCR using the HTBI primer set. TCRdb re-analysed the multiplex PCR reads in MiXCR, keeping a single row per CDR3 protein. The sample gives some 700,000 distinct CDR3 sequences, roughly 17% of which show up once; roughly 16% is in the top ten. V gave up 6 bases and J gave up 6 bases; unmatched junction bases: 13. This CDR3 is 16 amino acids long. CDR1 is MDHEN, CDR2 SYDVKM, per germline. This chain connects TRBV28 to TRBJ2-1, with 8 bases matching TRBD2. The specimen sequenced was blood. This clonotype was obtained from a man aged 45 to 65 with Graves' hyperthyroidism. Here the CDR3 DNA reads TGTGCCAGCAGCCTTTTCCGCCGGACTAGCCGCAATGAGCAGTTCTTC. It yields the protein CASSLFRRTSRNEQFF. The entire variable domain, with the rest obtained from reference TRBV28 and TRBJ2-1, is as follows: DVKVTQSSRYLVKRTGEKVFLECVQDMDHENMFWYRQDPGLGLRLIYFSYDVKMKEKGDIPEGYSVSREKKERFSLILESASTNQTSMYLCASSLFRRTSRNEQFFGPGTRLTVL.